This T cell receptor beta chain is drawn from a study of beta chain features in type 1 diabetes (dated by TCRdb to the late 2010s). Notes on the research overall: Mean age, gender distribution, total cell number and subset yield were not different between patients and healthy donors. The study compared TCRB repertoires of sorted circulating CD4+ T cell subsets between recently diagnosed type 1 diabetes patients and matched healthy donors. A total of approximately 100,000,000 sorted cells were examined across all samples, and the number of cells per subset was strongly correlated with RNA yield. Regulatory and stem cell-like memory subsets were obtained from only 8 patients and roughly eight healthy donors, while naive and central memory subsets were obtained from all 28 donors.

A word on this clone: The target of this receptor is not known. Per-nucleotide qualities are absent, and no much larger clonotype sits a single base away.

CDR1 and CDR2 are read off the germline V gene as SGHTA and FQGNSA. Cut back by 4 bases and 0 bases, the V and J ends lie 12 bases apart. The CDR3 starts with the cysteine, ends with the phenylalanine, and has 16 residues. The retained sequence is limited to the CDR3, 48 bases, with the frame set at the first base. The entire isolated RNA was reverse transcribed using the High Capacity cDNA Reverse Transcription Kit, and thus expressed TCRB transcripts were sequenced. Deep immunoSEQ sequencing was performed on naive, central memory and regulatory T cell samples, with an average of about 3.6 million total reads per sample. Sorted cells were lysed in RLT buffer, and RNA was extracted using DNase-treated RNeasy Micro or Mini kits according to cell number. To prevent cross-contamination, each cell subset was processed individually, whereas patient and healthy donor samples were processed jointly. The immunoSEQ multiplex PCR was used to amplify TCRB sequences from cDNA, generating 87-bp fragments that spanned the CDR3 region. Amplicons were sequenced on the Illumina HiSeq platform. The study's own analysis went as follows. PCR bias was computationally corrected using synthetic template baselines, reads within Hamming distance 2 were collapsed, and singletons that could not be merged were discarded. Reads were aligned against IMGT to assign V, D and J genes, CDR3 length and insertions or deletions at six rearrangement sites. Within each subset, clonotype counts were normalized to the number of sorted cells before true diversity and Gini coefficients were calculated with the tcR R package. The overlap coefficient, calculated on TCRB nucleotide sequences, was used to measure repertoire sharing. What TCRdb holds here is the immuneACCESS table cut down to in-frame rearrangements. Part of the clones is not present; checked against another copy, under half of the missing clones reflect an unresolved V gene, and the others are unexplained. Clone size and V and J calls were adopted from that table, with D and trimming inferred from the DNA. In all, the sample holds over 25,000 clones, and roughly three fifths of those were seen once. The biggest ten clones account for 1.5% of the sample.

Beyond this particular receptor, the publication reports: At VDJ recombination sites, patients with type 1 diabetes made fewer insertions and deleted more nucleotides, a pattern implying thymic rearrangement abnormalities. Type 1 diabetes patients showed a moderate but significant shortening of TCRB CDR3 length in all four CD4+ subsets. The naive, central memory and regulatory TCRB repertoires appeared to resemble one another more closely among patients than among healthy donors. Only small numbers of individuals were included in the HLA sub-analyses, which left unresolved whether HLA type had any influence on TCRB rearrangement. Sequencing cDNA rather than genomic DNA could over-represent highly expressing activated cells, although activation and CD3 levels did not differ between groups. Shorter templates might be favored by PCR, yet because patient and control samples were amplified and corrected together, any such skew would affect both groups equally.

Each donor gave one peripheral blood draw, averaging roughly 100 mL, which was collected into heparinised tubes. A BD FACSAria II and a panel including CD45RO, CCR7, CD25, CD127, CD95 and CD27 were used to sort naive, central memory, regulatory and stem cell-like memory CD4+ T cells. Purity was above 98% for every sorted population. Right away, PBMCs were isolated by Lymphoprep density gradient centrifugation and were stained directly, with no culture step. To minimize batch effects, samples were stained and sorted in pairs, one healthy donor with one patient per experiment. The sample consisted of Tregs from blood. The cell subset or site label for this specimen denotes: regulatory CD4+ T cells. The receptor's source is a woman aged 18 to 35 with type 1 diabetes. The rearrangement combines TRBV7-2 with TRBJ2-2; the D gene remains uncertain. DNA sequence: TGTGCCAGCAGCTCTTTTAGAGGCGCGAACACCGGGGAGCTGTTTTTT. The translation is CASSSFRGANTGELFF.